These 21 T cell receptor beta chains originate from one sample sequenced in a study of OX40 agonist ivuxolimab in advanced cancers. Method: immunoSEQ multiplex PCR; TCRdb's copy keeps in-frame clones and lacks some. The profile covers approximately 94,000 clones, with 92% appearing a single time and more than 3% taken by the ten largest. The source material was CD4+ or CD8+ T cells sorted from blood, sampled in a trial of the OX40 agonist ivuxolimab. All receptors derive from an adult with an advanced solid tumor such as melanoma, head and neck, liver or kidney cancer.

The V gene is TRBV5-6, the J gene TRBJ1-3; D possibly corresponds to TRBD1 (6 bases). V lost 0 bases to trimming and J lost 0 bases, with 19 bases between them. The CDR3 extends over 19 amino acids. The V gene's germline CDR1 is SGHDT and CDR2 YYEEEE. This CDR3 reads CASSLAQGLRGTSGNTIYF. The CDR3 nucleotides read TGTGCCAGCAGCTTGGCTCAGGGGTTGAGAGGGACCTCTGGAAACACCATATATTTT.

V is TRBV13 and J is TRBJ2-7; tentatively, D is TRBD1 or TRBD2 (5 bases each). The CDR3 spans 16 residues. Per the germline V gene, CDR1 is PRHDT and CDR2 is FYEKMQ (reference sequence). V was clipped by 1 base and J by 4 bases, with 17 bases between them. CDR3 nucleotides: TGTGCCAGCAGCTTAGTAGCCGGCAAGGGGAGATACGAGCAGTACTTC. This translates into CASSLVAGKGRYEQYF. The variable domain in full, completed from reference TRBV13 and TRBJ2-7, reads AAGVIQSPRHLIKEKRETATLKCYPIPRHDTVYWYQQGPGQDPQFLISFYEKMQSDKGSIPDRFSAQQFSDYHSELNMSSLELGDSALYFCASSLVAGKGRYEQYFGPGTRLTVT.

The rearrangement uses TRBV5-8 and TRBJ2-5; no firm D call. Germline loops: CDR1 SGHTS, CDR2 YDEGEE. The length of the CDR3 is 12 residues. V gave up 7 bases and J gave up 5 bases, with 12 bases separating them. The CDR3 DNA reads TGTGCCAGCCGCAACCCGTCGGAGACCCAGTACTTC. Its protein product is CASRNPSETQYF. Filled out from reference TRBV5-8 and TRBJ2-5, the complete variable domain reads EAGVTQSPTHLIKTRGQQATLRCSPISGHTSVYWYQQALGLGLQFLLWYDEGEERNRGNFPPRFSGRQFPNYSSELNVNALELEDSALYLCASRNPSETQYFGPGTRLLVL.

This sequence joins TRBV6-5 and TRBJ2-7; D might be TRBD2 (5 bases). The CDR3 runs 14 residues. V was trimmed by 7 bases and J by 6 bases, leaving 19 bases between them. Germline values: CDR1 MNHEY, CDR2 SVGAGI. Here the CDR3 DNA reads TGTGCCAGCATTAACCCCGTCGGGGTAGGCGAGCAGTACTTC. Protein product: CASINPVGVGEQYF.

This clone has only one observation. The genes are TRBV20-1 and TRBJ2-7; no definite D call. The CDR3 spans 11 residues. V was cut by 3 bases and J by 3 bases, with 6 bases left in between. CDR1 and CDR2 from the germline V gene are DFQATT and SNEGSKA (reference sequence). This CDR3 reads CSARGGYEQYF. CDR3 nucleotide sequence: TGCAGTGCTAGGGGCGGCTACGAGCAGTACTTC.

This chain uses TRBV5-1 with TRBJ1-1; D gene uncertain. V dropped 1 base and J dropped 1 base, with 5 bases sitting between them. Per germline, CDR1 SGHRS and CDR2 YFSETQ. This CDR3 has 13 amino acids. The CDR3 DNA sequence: TGCGCCAGCAGCTTGAGAAAGAACACTGAAGCTTTCTTT. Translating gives CASSLRKNTEAFF. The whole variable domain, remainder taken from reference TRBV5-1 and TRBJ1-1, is KAGVTQTPRYLIKTRGQQVTLSCSPISGHRSVSWYQQTPGQGLQFLFEYFSETQRNKGNFPGRFSGRQFSNSRSEMNVSTLELGDSALYLCASSLRKNTEAFFGQGTRLTVV.

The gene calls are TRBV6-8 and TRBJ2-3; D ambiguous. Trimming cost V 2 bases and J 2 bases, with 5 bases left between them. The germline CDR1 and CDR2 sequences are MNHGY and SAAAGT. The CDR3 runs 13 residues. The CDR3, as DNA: TGTGCCAGCAGTTACGAGCCCACAGATACGCAGTATTTT. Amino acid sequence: CASSYEPTDTQYF.

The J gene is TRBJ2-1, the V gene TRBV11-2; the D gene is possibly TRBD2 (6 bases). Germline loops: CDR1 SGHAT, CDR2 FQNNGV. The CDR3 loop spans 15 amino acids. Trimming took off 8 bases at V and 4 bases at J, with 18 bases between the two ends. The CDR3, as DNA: TGTGCCAGCGTGGACGCAAGGAGGGATTACAATGAGCAGTTCTTC. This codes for CASVDARRDYNEQFF.

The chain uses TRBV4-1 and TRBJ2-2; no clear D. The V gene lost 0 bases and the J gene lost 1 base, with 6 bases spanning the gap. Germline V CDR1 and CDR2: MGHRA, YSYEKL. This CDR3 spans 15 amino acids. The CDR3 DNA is TGCGCCAGCAGCCAAGAATGGGGGAACACCGGGGAGCTGTTTTTT. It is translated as CASSQEWGNTGELFF.

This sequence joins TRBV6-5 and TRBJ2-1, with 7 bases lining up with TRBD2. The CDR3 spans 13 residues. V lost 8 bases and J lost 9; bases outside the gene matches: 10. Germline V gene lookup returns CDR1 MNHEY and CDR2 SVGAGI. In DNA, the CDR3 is TGTGCCAGCGGTGCGGGAGAAATCACTGAGCAGTTCTTC. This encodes CASGAGEITEQFF.

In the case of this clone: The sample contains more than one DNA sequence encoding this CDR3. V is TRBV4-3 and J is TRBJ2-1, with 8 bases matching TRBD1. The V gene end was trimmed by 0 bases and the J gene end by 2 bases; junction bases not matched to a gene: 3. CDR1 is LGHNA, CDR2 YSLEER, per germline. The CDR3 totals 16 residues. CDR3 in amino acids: CASSQDRTGTYNEQFF. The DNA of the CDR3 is TGCGCCAGCAGCCAAGACAGGACAGGGACCTACAATGAGCAGTTCTTC.

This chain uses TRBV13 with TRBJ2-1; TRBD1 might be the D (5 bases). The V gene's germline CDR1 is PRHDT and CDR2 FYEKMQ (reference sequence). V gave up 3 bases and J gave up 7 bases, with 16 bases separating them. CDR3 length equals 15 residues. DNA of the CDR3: TGTGCCAGCAGCTTTTCAGGGCAGTCCGGGAATGAGCAGTTCTTC. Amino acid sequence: CASSFSGQSGNEQFF.

The CDR3 nucleotides are TGTGCCACCAGCAGCGGGAGGGGCACAGATACGCAGTATTTT. It yields the protein CATSSGRGTDTQYF. The chain is built from TRBV15 and TRBJ2-3; TRBD2 agrees at 8 bases. Germline CDR1 reads LNHNV; CDR2 reads YYDKDF (reference sequence). V shed 3 bases, J shed 1 base, and the junction held 0 bases outside the gene matches. This CDR3 region has 14 residues.

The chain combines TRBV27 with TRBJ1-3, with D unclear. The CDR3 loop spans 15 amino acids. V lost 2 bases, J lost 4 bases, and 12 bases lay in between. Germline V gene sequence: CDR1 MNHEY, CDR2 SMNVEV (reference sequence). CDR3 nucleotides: TGTGCCAGCAGTTTAGGTGCCGGGTCCGGAAACACCATATATTTT. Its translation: CASSLGAGSGNTIYF.

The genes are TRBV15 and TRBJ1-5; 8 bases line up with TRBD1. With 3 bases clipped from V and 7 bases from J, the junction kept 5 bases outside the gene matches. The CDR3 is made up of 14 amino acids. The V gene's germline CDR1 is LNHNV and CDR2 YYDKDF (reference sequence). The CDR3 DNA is TGTGCCACCAGCAGTCAGGGGGCAGCCCAGCCCCAGCATTTT. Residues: CATSSQGAAQPQHF.

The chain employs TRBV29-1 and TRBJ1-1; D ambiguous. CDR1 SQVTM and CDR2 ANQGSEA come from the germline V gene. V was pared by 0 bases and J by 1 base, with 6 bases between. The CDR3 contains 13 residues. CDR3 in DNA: TGCAGCGTTGAAGAAGGCAGGAACACTGAAGCTTTCTTT. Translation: CSVEEGRNTEAFF.

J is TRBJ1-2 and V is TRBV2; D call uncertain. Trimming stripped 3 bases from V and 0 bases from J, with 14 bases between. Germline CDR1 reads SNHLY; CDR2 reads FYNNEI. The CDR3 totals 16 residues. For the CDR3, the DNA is TGTGCCAGCAGTGACGGGGTCGGAGTCGCTAACTATGGCTACACCTTC. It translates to CASSDGVGVANYGYTF. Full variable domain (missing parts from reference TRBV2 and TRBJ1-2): EPEVTQTPSHQVTQMGQEVILRCVPISNHLYFYWYRQILGQKVEFLVSFYNNEISEKSEIFDDQFSVERPDGSNFTLKIRSTKLEDSAMYFCASSDGVGVANYGYTFGSGTRLTVV.

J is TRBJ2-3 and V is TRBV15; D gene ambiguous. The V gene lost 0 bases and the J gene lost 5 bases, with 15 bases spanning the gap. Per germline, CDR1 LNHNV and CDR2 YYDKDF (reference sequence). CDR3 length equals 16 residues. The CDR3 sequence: CATSRDLGRSEDTQYF. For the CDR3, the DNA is TGTGCCACCAGCAGAGATCTCGGGCGGTCAGAAGATACGCAGTATTTT.

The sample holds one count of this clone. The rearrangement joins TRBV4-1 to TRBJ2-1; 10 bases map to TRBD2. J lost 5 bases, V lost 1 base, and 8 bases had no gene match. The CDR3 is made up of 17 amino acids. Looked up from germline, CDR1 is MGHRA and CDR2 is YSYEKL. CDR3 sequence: CASSQVSGRALNNEQFF. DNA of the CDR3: TGCGCCAGCAGCCAAGTGAGCGGGAGGGCCTTGAACAATGAGCAGTTCTTC.

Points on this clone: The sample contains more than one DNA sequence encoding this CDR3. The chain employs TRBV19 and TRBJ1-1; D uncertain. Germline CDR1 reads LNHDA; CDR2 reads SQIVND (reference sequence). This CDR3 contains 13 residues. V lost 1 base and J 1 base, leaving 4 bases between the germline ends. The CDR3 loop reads CASSIGSNTEAFF. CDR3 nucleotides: TGTGCCAGTAGTATAGGGTCGAACACTGAAGCTTTCTTT.

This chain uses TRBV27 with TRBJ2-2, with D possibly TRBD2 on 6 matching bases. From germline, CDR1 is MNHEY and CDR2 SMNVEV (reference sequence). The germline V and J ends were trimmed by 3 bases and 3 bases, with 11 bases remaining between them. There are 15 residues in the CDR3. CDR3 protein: CASSFRRGDTGELFF. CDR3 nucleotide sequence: TGTGCCAGCAGTTTTAGGCGGGGAGACACCGGGGAGCTGTTTTTT.